These 5 T cell receptor beta chains originate from one sample sequenced in a study of CD8+CD57+ T cells in acquired aplastic anemia. Genomic DNA served as template for TCR beta VDJ and CDR3 profiling. TCRdb re-called the reads through MiXCR, storing one row per CDR3 protein. Of about 150,000 distinct CDR3 sequences in the sample, roughly 54% were seen once. Patients who underwent sequencing had shown CD8+CD57+ cell expansion by flow cytometry. The sequencing input was sorted CD4+, CD8+, or CD8+CD57+ T cells (not recorded which) from PBMCs. These receptors all come from a human donor with aplastic anemia.

As to this clonotype: This sequence may be a read error, since a much larger clone differs from it by one base. V and J are TRBV6-1 and TRBJ2-1, with TRBD1 matching 7 bases. The CDR3 length is 15 residues. The V and J ends lost 5 bases and 2 bases, in that order; junction bases with no gene match: 6. Germline loops: CDR1 MNHNS, CDR2 SASEGT. The CDR3 DNA follows: TGTGCCAGCAGTCGCCGGGACAGCCCCTACAATGAGCAGTTCTTC. Residues: CASSRRDSPYNEQFF.

This clonotype has a count of ten or more. The chain couples TRBV19 to TRBJ2-1, with 8 bases that match TRBD2. Looked up from germline, CDR1 is LNHDA and CDR2 is SQIVND (reference sequence). The CDR3 length is 17 residues. The V and J ends lost 3 bases and 3 bases, in that order; junction bases with no gene match: 10. The CDR3 is CASSIELGAGGYNEQFF. As DNA, the CDR3 is TGTGCCAGTAGTATCGAGCTAGGTGCGGGGGGCTACAATGAGCAGTTCTTC. Combining the CDR3 with reference TRBV19 and TRBJ2-1 gives the whole variable domain DGGITQSPKYLFRKEGQNVTLSCEQNLNHDAMYWYRQDPGQGLRLIYYSQIVNDFQKGDIAEGYSVSREKKESFPLTVTSAQKNPTAFYLCASSIELGAGGYNEQFFGPGTRLTVL.

The V and J genes are TRBV7-8 and TRBJ2-5; D is unclear. Trimming cost V 1 base and J 5 bases, with 8 bases left between them. The CDR3 is made up of 13 amino acids. Germline CDR1 SGHVS, CDR2 FQNEAQ. CDR3 DNA sequence: TGTGCCAGCAGCTTAGAAAGGACCGAGACCCAGTACTTC. Protein product: CASSLERTETQYF.

This clonotype was found many times. This chain joins TRBV7-2 and TRBJ1-1; TRBD1 might be the D (5 bases). The germline CDR1 and CDR2 sequences are SGHTA and FQGNSA. Trimming pared 4 bases from V and 8 bases from J, leaving 8 bases between. The CDR3 is 11 residues long. The CDR3 coding sequence is TGTGCCAGCAGCTGGGGGTTCGAAGCTTTCTTT. Amino acids: CASSWGFEAFF.

V usage is TRBV19 and J usage is TRBJ2-2, with D perhaps matching TRBD2 (6 bases). The V end was cut by 2 bases, the J end by 4 bases, with 8 bases between. Germline V CDR1 and CDR2: LNHDA, SQIVND (reference sequence). The CDR3 is 14 residues long. In DNA, the CDR3 is TGTGCCAGTAGTATACCGGGACTCACCGGGGAGCTGTTTTTT. It is translated as CASSIPGLTGELFF. Complete variable domain (other parts from reference TRBV19 and TRBJ2-2): DGGITQSPKYLFRKEGQNVTLSCEQNLNHDAMYWYRQDPGQGLRLIYYSQIVNDFQKGDIAEGYSVSREKKESFPLTVTSAQKNPTAFYLCASSIPGLTGELFFGEGSRLTVL.